Listed below are T cell receptor beta chains from one sample, sequenced in a study of cytomegalovirus exposure and HLA in healthy donors. The protocol was immunoSEQ multiplex PCR, while the TCRdb copy is restricted to in-frame clones and leaves out a portion. The sample lists a few hundred thousand clones, roughly 90% seen once, with roughly 2% in the top ten. Sequencing was carried out using PBMCs. The receptors derive from a woman in her late teens or twenties in good health and CMV-seronegative. Each CDR3 is given with its conserved first and last residue. Fields, in order: V gene, clone size, D gene, J gene, CDR3 protein, CDR3 DNA. A D gene is named only where the DNA matches it firmly. Some rows have no size entry. The others give once, few or many, or a class for an expanded clone.

V: TRBV6-5
size: -
D: TRBD1
J: TRBJ1-2
CDR3: CASRWTGGSEGYTF
DNA: TGTGCCAGCAGATGGACAGGGGGCTCAGAAGGCTACACCTTC

V: TRBV7-9
size: -
D: -
J: TRBJ1-2
CDR3: CSSSFGLGGYTF
DNA: TGTTCCAGCAGCTTCGGACTCGGGGGCTACACCTTC

V: TRBV9
size: -
D: -
J: TRBJ1-4
CDR3: CASSTGGSTNEKLFF
DNA: TGTGCCAGCAGCACTGGGGGGTCAACTAATGAAAAACTGTTTTTT

V: TRBV20-1
size: -
D: -
J: TRBJ1-2
CDR3: CSARGGYGYTF
DNA: TGCAGTGCTAGGGGGGGATACGGCTACACCTTC

V: TRBV30
size: -
D: -
J: TRBJ2-2
CDR3: CAWSLTNTGELFF
DNA: TGTGCCTGGAGTCTTACTAACACCGGGGAGCTGTTTTTT

V: TRBV7-9
size: -
D: TRBD1
J: TRBJ1-5
CDR3: CASSATGSEQPQHF
DNA: TGTGCCAGCAGCGCGACAGGGTCGGAACAGCCCCAGCATTTT

V: TRBV6-5
size: -
D: -
J: TRBJ1-5
CDR3: CASRHRDQPQHF
DNA: TGTGCCAGCAGGCACAGGGATCAGCCCCAGCATTTT

V: TRBV7-9
size: -
D: -
J: TRBJ2-7
CDR3: CASSFPPDEQYF
DNA: TGTGCCAGCAGCTTTCCCCCGGACGAGCAGTACTTC

V: TRBV27
size: -
D: -
J: TRBJ1-1
CDR3: CASTPQGRWNTEAFF
DNA: TGTGCCAGCACCCCTCAAGGCAGGTGGAACACTGAAGCTTTCTTT

V: TRBV6-6
size: -
D: TRBD2
J: TRBJ2-1
CDR3: CASSDGGKNEQFF
DNA: TGTGCCAGCAGTGACGGGGGGAAAAATGAGCAGTTCTTC

V: TRBV30
size: -
D: TRBD2
J: TRBJ2-3
CDR3: CAWSAAGGDTQYF
DNA: TGTGCCTGGAGTGCCGCGGGGGGGGATACGCAGTATTTT

V: TRBV5-3
size: -
D: -
J: TRBJ1-1
CDR3: CARSQVGGREGSSCRNTEAFF
DNA: TGTGCCAGAAGCCAGGTAGGGGGACGGGAGGGAAGTTCGTGTCGGAACACTGAAGCTTTCTTT

V: TRBV6-1
size: -
D: -
J: TRBJ2-3
CDR3: CASSETGTNTQYF
DNA: TGTGCCAGCAGTGAGACAGGAACGAATACGCAGTATTTT

V: TRBV5-4
size: -
D: -
J: TRBJ2-7
CDR3: CASSPTVTAPWNEQYF
DNA: TGTGCCAGCAGCCCGACCGTGACAGCACCTTGGAACGAGCAGTACTTC

V: TRBV5-1
size: once
D: -
J: TRBJ1-3
CDR3: CASSPRLTFGSQGDSSGNTIYF
DNA: TGCGCCAGCAGCCCGCGCCTTACTTTCGGCTCTCAAGGGGATAGCTCTGGAAACACCATATATTTT

V: TRBV9
size: -
D: -
J: TRBJ1-5
CDR3: CASSVGVSNQPQHF
DNA: TGTGCCAGCAGCGTCGGGGTTAGCAATCAGCCCCAGCATTTT

V: TRBV5-1
size: -
D: -
J: TRBJ1-4
CDR3: CASSLDAGGANEKLFF
DNA: TGCGCCAGCAGCTTGGACGCGGGGGGCGCGAATGAAAAACTGTTTTTT

V: TRBV15
size: -
D: -
J: TRBJ2-3
CDR3: CATRQSTDTQYF
DNA: TGTGCCACCAGGCAGAGCACAGATACGCAGTATTTT

V: TRBV5-6
size: -
D: -
J: TRBJ2-2
CDR3: CASSFLTGHTGELFF
DNA: TGTGCCAGCAGCTTTCTGACAGGACACACCGGGGAGCTGTTTTTT

V: TRBV18
size: -
D: -
J: TRBJ2-1
CDR3: CASSPLSGQYNEQFF
DNA: TGTGCCAGCTCACCCCTATCCGGACAGTACAATGAGCAGTTCTTC

V: TRBV5-1
size: -
D: -
J: TRBJ1-2
CDR3: CASSLREPPARDGYTF
DNA: TGCGCCAGCAGCTTGCGGGAGCCGCCCGCTAGGGATGGCTACACCTTC

V: TRBV9
size: -
D: -
J: TRBJ1-2
CDR3: CASSVRTRKGILYGYTF
DNA: TGTGCCAGCAGCGTAAGGACGCGTAAGGGGATTCTGTATGGCTACACCTTC

V: TRBV9
size: -
D: TRBD2
J: TRBJ2-7
CDR3: CASSVGRGLADRNYEQYF
DNA: TGTGCCAGCAGCGTAGGGAGGGGACTAGCCGATCGGAACTACGAGCAGTACTTC

V: TRBV18
size: -
D: -
J: TRBJ1-6
CDR3: CASSPVGGGNSPLHF
DNA: TGTGCCAGCTCACCAGTCGGGGGGGGGAATTCACCCCTCCACTTT

V: TRBV5-1
size: -
D: -
J: TRBJ1-4
CDR3: CASSSQGPLTNEKLFF
DNA: TGCGCCAGCTCCTCACAGGGTCCTCTAACGAATGAAAAACTGTTTTTT

V: TRBV7-3
size: -
D: TRBD2
J: TRBJ2-5
CDR3: CASSPTASGGSETQYF
DNA: TGTGCCAGCAGCCCAACGGCTAGCGGGGGGTCAGAGACCCAGTACTTC

V: TRBV5-5
size: -
D: -
J: TRBJ1-5
CDR3: CASSLIFRDKYNQPQHF
DNA: TGTGCCAGCAGCTTGATTTTCAGGGATAAGTACAATCAGCCCCAGCATTTT